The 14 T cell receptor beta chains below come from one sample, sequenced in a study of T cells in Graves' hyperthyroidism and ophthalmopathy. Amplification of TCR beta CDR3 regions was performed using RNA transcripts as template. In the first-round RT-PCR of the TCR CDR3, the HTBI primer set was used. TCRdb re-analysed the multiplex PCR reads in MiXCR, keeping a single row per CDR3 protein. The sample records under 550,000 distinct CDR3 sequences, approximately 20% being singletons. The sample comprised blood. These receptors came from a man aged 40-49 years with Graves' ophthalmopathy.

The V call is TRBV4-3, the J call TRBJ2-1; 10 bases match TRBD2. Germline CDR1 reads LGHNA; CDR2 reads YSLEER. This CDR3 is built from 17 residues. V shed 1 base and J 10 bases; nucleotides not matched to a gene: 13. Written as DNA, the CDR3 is TGCGCCAGCAGCCAAGGGTTGGCCCTAGCGGGAGTCCACGAGCAGTTCTTC. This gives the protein CASSQGLALAGVHEQFF.

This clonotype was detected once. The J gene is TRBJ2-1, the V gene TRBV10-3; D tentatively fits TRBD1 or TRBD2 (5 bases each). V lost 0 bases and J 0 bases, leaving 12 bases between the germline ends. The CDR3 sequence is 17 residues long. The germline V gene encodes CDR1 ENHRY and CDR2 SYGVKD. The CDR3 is CAISESGWGSSYNEQFF. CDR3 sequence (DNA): TGTGCCATCAGTGAGTCGGGCTGGGGGAGCTCCTACAATGAGCAGTTCTTC.

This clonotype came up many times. The CDR3 DNA sequence: TGTGCCAGCAGCCCCTCGGGATGGCAGTATTTT. This sequence encodes CASSPSGWQYF. The chain joins TRBV7-2 to TRBJ2-3; a weak D match, TRBD2 (5 bases). The V gene's germline CDR1 is SGHTA and CDR2 FQGNSA. Trimming cost V 5 bases and J 11 bases, with 11 bases left between them. This CDR3 spans 11 amino acids.

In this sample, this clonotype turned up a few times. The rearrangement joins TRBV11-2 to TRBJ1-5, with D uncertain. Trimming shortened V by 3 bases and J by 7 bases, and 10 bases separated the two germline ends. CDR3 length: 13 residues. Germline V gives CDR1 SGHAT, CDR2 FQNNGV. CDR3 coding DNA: TGTGCCAGCAGCTTTACCAATAGCCAGCCCCAGCATTTT. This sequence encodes CASSFTNSQPQHF.

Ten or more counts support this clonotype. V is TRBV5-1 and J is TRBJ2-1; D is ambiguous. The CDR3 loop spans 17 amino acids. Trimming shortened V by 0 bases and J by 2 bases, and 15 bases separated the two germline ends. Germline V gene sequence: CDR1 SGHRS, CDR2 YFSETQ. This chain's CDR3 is CASSLGASPLPYNEQFF. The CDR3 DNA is TGCGCCAGCAGCTTGGGGGCCAGCCCTCTTCCCTACAATGAGCAGTTCTTC.

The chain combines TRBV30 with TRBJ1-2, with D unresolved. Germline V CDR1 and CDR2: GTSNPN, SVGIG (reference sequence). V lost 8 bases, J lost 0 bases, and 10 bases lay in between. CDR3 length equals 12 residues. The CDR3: CAAALANYGYTF. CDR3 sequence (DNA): TGTGCCGCTGCTTTAGCTAACTATGGCTACACCTTC.

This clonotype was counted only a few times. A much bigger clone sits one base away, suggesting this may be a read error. CDR3 loop: CASSQSSYEAQYF. DNA of the CDR3: TGTGCCAGCAGCCAAAGTTCGTACGAGGCCCAGTACTTC. The chain carries TRBV11-2 and TRBJ2-5, with D unclear. Between the trimmed V and J ends, which lost 5 bases and 9 bases, there was a span of 16 bases. Germline V lookup: CDR1 SGHAT, CDR2 FQNNGV. This CDR3 contains 13 residues.

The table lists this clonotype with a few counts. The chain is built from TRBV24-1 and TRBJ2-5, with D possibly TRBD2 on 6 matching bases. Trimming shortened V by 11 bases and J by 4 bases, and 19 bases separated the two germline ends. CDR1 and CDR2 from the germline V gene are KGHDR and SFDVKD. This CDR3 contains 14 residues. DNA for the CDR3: TGTGCCAGCTCGGGAGCCTCCAGGTTAGAGACCCAGTACTTC. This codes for CASSGASRLETQYF.

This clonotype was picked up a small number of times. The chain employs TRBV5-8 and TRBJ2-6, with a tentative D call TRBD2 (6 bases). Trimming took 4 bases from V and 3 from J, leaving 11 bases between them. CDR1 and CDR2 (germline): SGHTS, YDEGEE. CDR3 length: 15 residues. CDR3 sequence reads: CASSAGGDGANVLTF. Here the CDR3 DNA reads TGTGCCAGCAGCGCCGGGGGAGATGGGGCCAACGTCCTGACTTTC.

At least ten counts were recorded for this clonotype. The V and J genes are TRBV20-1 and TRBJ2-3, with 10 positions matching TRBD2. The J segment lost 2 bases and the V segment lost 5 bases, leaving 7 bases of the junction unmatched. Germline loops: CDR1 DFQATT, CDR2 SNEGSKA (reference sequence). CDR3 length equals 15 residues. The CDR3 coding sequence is TGCAGTGCTGCGAAACTAGCGGGGATCACAGATACGCAGTATTTT. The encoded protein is CSAAKLAGITDTQYF.

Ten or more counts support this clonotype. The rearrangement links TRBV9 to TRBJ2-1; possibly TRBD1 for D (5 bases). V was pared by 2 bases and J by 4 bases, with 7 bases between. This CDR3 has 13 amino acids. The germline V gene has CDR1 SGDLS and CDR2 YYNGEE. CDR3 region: CASSVTVYNEQFF. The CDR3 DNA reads TGTGCCAGCAGCGTGACAGTGTACAATGAGCAGTTCTTC.

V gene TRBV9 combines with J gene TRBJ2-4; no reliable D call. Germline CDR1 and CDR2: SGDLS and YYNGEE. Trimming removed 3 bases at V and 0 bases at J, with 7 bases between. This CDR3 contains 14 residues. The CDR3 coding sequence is TGTGCCAGCAGCGATCCACTAGCCAAAAACATTCAGTACTTC. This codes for CASSDPLAKNIQYF.

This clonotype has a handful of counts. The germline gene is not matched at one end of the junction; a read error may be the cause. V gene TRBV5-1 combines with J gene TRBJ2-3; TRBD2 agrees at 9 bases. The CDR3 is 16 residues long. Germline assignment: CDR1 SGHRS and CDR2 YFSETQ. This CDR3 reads CASSLGSGGHGDPQYF. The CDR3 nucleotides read TGCGCCAGCAGCTTGGGTAGCGGGGGTCACGGAGATCCGCAGTATTTT.

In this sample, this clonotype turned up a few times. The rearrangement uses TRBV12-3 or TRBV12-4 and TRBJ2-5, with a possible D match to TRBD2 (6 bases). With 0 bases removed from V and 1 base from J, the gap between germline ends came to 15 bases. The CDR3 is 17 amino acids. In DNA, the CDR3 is TGTGCCAGCAGTTTAGCGCGTGGCGGGGTTCCCCAAGAGACCCAGTACTTC. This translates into CASSLARGGVPQETQYF.